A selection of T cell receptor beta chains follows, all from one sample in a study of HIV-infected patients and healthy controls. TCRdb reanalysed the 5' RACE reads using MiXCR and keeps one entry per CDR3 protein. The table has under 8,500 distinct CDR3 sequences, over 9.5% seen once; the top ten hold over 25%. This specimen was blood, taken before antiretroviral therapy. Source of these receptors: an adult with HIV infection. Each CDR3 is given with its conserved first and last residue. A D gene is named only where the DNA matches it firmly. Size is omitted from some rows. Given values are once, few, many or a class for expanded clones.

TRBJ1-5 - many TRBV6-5 CASSYSSGGNQPQHF TGTGCCAGCAGTTACTCTTCGGGCGGCAATCAGCCCCAGCATTTT
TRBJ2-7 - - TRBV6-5 CASSIRDPFTCLVF TGTGCCAGCAGTATCCGGGACCCATTTACGTGTTTAGTCTTC
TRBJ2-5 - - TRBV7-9 CASSLNFEGQETQYF TGTGCCAGCAGCTTAAATTTCGAGGGACAAGAGACCCAGTACTTC
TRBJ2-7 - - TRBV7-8 CASSSGLPYEQYF TGTGCCAGCAGCTCGGGACTTCCCTACGAGCAGTACTTC
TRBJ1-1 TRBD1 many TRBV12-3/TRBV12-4 CASSLKQGGTEAFF TGTGCCAGCAGTCTCAAACAGGGGGGCACTGAAGCTTTCTTT
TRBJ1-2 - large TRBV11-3 CASTSRWHRPKNYGYTF TGTGCCAGCACTTCAAGGTGGCACAGGCCAAAAAACTATGGCTACACCTTC
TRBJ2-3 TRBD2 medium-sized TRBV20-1 CSARGPVSGRAGPDTQYF TGCAGTGCTAGAGGCCCAGTTAGCGGGAGGGCCGGGCCAGATACGCAGTATTTT
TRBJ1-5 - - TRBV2 CASSEGSLNQPQHF TGTGCCAGCAGTGAGGGAAGTCTCAATCAGCCCCAGCATTTT
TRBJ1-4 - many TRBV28 CASMQGPTNEKLFF TGTGCCAGCATGCAGGGACCAACTAATGAAAAACTGTTTTTT
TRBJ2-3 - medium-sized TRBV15 CATSRDPRAADTQYF TGTGCCACCAGCAGAGATCCCCGGGCTGCAGATACGCAGTATTTT
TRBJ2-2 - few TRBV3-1 CASSLNPGSGELFF TGTGCCAGCAGCCTAAATCCAGGGTCCGGGGAGCTGTTTTTT
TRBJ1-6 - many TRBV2 CASRARDTDSPLHF TGTGCCAGCAGAGCTAGGGATACGGATTCACCCCTCCACTTT
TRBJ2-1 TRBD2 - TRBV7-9 CASSLASGRLNEQFF TGTGCCAGCAGCCTCGCTAGCGGGAGACTCAATGAGCAGTTCTTC
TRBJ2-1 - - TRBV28 CASSLPRLMSSYNEQFF TGTGCCAGCAGTTTGCCACGACTCATGAGCTCCTACAATGAGCAGTTCTTC
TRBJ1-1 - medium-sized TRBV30 CAWSVDRNTEAFF TGTGCCTGGAGTGTAGACAGGAACACTGAAGCTTTCTTT
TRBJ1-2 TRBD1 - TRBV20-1 CSARTAGGARGGYTF TGCAGTGCTCGAACCGCAGGGGGAGCTCGAGGAGGCTACACCTTC
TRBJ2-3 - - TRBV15 CATSRVYGTDTQYF TGTGCCACCAGCAGAGTATACGGCACAGATACGCAGTATTTT
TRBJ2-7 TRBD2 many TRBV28 CASSSMGLAGVYHEQYF TGTGCCAGCAGTTCTATGGGACTAGCGGGAGTTTACCACGAGCAGTACTTC
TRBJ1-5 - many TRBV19 CASRWATGGNQPQHF TGTGCCAGTAGGTGGGCCACCGGAGGCAATCAGCCCCAGCATTTT
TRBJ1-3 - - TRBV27 CASSLGRPGASGNTIYF TGTGCCAGCAGTTTAGGCCGGCCGGGGGCGTCTGGAAACACCATATATTTT
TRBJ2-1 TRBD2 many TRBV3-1 CASSLPLSGRNYNEQFF TGTGCCAGCAGCCTTCCCCTTAGCGGGAGAAATTACAATGAGCAGTTCTTC
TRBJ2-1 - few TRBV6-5 CASSGRGEQFF TGTGCCAGCAGCGGAAGGGGTGAGCAGTTCTTC
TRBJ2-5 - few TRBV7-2 CASSRQAGETQYF TGTGCCAGCAGCCGACAGGCGGGAGAGACCCAGTACTTC
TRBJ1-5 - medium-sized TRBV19 CASRPGHGGNQPQHF TGTGCCAGTAGGCCGGGACACGGTGGCAATCAGCCCCAGCATTTT
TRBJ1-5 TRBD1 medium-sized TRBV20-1 CSAREGQGHQPQHF TGCAGTGCTAGAGAGGGACAGGGCCATCAGCCCCAGCATTTT
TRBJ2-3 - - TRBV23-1 CASSQGGRIDTQYF TGCGCCAGCAGTCAAGGGGGGCGGATAGATACGCAGTATTTT
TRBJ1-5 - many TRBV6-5 CASSYTPYQPQHF TGTGCCAGCAGTTACACCCCCTATCAGCCCCAGCATTTT
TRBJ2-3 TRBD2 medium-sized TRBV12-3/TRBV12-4 CASSSGEGIAGADTQYF TGTGCCAGCAGTTCCGGGGAGGGGATAGCGGGAGCAGATACGCAGTATTTT
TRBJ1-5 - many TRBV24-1 CATSDRASLNQPQHF TGTGCCACCAGTGATCGGGCCTCCCTAAATCAGCCCCAGCATTTT
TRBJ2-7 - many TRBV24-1 CATSDSHRDEQYF TGTGCCACCAGTGATTCCCACAGGGACGAGCAGTACTTC
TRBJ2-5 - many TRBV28 CASSAPGEETQYF TGTGCCAGCAGTGCCCCAGGGGAAGAGACCCAGTACTTC
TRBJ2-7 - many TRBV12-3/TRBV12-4 CASTTGNYEQYF TGTGCCAGCACCACAGGGAACTACGAGCAGTACTTC
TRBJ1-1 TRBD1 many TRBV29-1 CSGYRGMNTEAFF TGCAGTGGATACAGGGGGATGAACACTGAAGCTTTCTTT
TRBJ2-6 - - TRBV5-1 CASSLEARTGANVLTF TGCGCCAGCAGCTTGGAGGCCAGGACCGGGGCCAACGTCCTGACTTTC
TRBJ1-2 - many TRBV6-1 CASSEANYGYTF TGTGCCAGCAGTGAAGCAAACTATGGCTACACCTTC
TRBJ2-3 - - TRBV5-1 CASTDLTPTTDTQYF TGCGCCAGCACGGACCTCACCCCGACCACAGATACGCAGTATTTT
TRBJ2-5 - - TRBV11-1 CASSLSAWETQYF TGTGCCAGCAGCTTAAGCGCCTGGGAGACCCAGTACTTC
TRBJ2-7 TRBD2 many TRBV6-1 CASSEPTLIFTRREGVYEQYF TGTGCCAGCAGTGAACCAACCCTTATTTTTACTCGGCGGGAGGGCGTCTACGAGCAGTACTTC
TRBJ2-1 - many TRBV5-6 CASSLPGASSYNEQFF TGTGCCAGCAGCTTGCCAGGTGCCTCCTCCTACAATGAGCAGTTCTTC
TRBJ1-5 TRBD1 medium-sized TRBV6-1 CASRRDRGSQPQHF TGTGCCAGCAGACGGGACAGGGGGAGTCAGCCCCAGCATTTT